This TCR beta chain was identified in a study of spatial heterogeneity in lung cancer (dated by TCRdb to the late 2010s). For context, the study as a whole: Beta-chain transcripts were consistently detected in greater numbers than alpha-chain transcripts, which likely reflects a higher abundance of beta-chain transcripts. In the raw uncorrected reads, each unique combination of TCR and UMI appeared more than ten times on average. The study quantitatively compared TCR alpha and beta repertoires across multiple tumor regions, matched nontumor lung and blood in non-small cell lung cancer. Nonsynonymous mutation counts, determined by whole-exome sequencing of tumor tissue, were related to TCR repertoire features. At surgery, both alpha and beta chains were TCR-sequenced in about 200 tumor regions, about 61 matched nontumor lung samples and 50 to 60 PBMC samples. What the research found in general, with its limitations: Ubiquitous expanded tumor TCRs were detected in blood more often at tumor resection than at routine follow-up. Confirming at a functional level the hypothesis that regional TCRs recognize regional mutations was considered to require additional single-cell paired TCR alpha and beta sequencing.

Library generation was performed with 5' RACE. TCRdb names NextSeq 500 as the instrument used. To allow correction of PCR and sequencing errors, the TCR library protocol tagged every TCR cDNA molecule with a unique molecular identifier. Concerning the study's data processing: TCR identification, UMI-based error correction and CDR3 extraction were performed with Decombinator tools. TCRs above a frequency of 2 per 1,000, corresponding to the top 1% of the tumor frequency distribution, were defined as expanded. Rényi diversity was computed with the R vegan package after subsampling each repertoire 100 times to 5,000 TCRs. CDR3 similarity networks were built from amino acid triplet string-kernel similarity, with CDR3s being connected when pairwise similarity was above 0.82. TCRdb's own reprocessing of the public reads used fastp at Q25 and MiXCR and kept productive beta chains. Every CDR3 protein is listed once, alongside the most common genes and DNA of its rows. The V and J calls were not made by the authors but by TCRdb's processing. The sample includes about 38,000 distinct CDR3 sequences, with 7.5% observed a single time. The ten largest clones capture 25% to 30% of the sample.

Reading the label with the study, this specimen's time point is: sample taken at primary tumor resection. Without any cell sorting, TCR sequencing was performed on whole RNA extracted either from tumor and nontumor lung tissue or from cryopreserved PBMC samples. The donors were 70 or so patients from the lung TRACERx cohort who had early-stage, untreated non-small cell lung cancer. Only patients with enough RNA available from two or more tumor regions were chosen for TCR sequencing. A remark on this clonotype: The target of this receptor is not known. Base qualities are missing; no much larger clone stands one base away.

Its CDR3 holds 15 amino acids, cysteine through phenylalanine. Just the 45-base CDR3 DNA is kept, in frame starting at base 1. V sheds 2 bases and J sheds 2 bases, leaving 14 bases between their ends. Per the germline V gene (reference sequence), GTSNPN is the CDR1 and SVGIG is the CDR2. The chain employs TRBV30 and TRBJ2-3, with the D segment identity uncertain. The clonotype was recovered from a male donor with early-stage non-small cell lung cancer. This sample comprised PBMCs, obtained at surgery. The nucleotide sequence reads as follows: TGTGCCTGGAGTCCAGGCAGGACCATCACAGATACGCAGTATTTT. Its product reads: CAWSPGRTITDTQYF.